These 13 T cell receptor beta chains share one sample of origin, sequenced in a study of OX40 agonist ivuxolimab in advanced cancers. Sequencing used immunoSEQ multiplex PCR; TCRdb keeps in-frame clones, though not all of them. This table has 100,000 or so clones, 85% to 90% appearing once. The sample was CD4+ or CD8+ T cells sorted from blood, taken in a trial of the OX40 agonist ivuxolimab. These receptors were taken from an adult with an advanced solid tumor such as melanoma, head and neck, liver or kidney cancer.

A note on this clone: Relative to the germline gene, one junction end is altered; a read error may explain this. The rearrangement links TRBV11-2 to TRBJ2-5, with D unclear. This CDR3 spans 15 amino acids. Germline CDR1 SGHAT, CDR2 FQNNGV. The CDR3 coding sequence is TGTGCCAGCAGCTTATCCGCCGCCGGGCAAGGGACCCAGTACTTC. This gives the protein CASSLSAAGQGTQYF.

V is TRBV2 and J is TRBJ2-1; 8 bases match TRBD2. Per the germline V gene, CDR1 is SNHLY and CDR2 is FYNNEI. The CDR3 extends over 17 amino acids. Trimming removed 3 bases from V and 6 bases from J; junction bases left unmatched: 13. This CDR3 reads CASSEASGPRSPNEQFF. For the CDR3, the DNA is TGTGCCAGCAGTGAGGCTAGCGGGCCCCGTTCCCCCAATGAGCAGTTCTTC.

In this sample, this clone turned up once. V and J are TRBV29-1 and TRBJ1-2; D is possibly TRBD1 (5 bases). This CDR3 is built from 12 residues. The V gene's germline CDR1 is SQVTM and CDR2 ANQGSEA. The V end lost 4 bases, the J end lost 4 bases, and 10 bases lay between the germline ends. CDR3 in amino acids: CSVGARGYGYTF. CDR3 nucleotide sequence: TGCAGCGTTGGGGCGAGGGGCTATGGCTACACCTTC. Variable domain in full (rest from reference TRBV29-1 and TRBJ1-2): SAVISQKPSRDICQRGTSLTIQCQVDSQVTMMFWYRQQPGQSLTLIATANQGSEATYESGFVIDKFPISRPNLTFSTLTVSNMSPEDSSIYLCSVGARGYGYTFGSGTRLTVV.

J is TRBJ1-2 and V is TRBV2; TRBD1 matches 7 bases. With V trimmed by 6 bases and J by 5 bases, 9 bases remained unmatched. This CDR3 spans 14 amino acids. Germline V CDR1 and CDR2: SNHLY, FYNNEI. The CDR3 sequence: CASRAGTEAYGYTF. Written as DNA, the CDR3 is TGTGCCAGCAGGGCCGGGACAGAGGCATATGGCTACACCTTC.

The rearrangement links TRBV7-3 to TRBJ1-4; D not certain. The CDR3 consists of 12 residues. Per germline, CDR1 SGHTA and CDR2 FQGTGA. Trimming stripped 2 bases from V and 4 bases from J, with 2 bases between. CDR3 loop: CASSLVNEKLFF. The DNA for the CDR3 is TGTGCCAGCAGCTTAGTTAATGAAAAACTGTTTTTT.

The CDR3 DNA sequence: TGTGCCAGCAGCTTATTCGTTTCGGGGACTGAAGCTTTCTTT. It encodes CASSLFVSGTEAFF. The genes are TRBV7-8 and TRBJ1-1; no reliable D call. The CDR3 runs 14 residues. The V gene's germline CDR1 is SGHVS and CDR2 FQNEAQ. Trimming took off 2 bases at V and 5 bases at J, with 12 bases between the two ends.

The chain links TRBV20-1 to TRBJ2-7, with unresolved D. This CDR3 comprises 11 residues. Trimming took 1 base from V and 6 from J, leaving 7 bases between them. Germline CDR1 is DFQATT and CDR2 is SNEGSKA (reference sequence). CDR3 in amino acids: CSARGPFEQYF. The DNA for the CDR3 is TGCAGTGCTAGAGGGCCCTTCGAGCAGTACTTC.

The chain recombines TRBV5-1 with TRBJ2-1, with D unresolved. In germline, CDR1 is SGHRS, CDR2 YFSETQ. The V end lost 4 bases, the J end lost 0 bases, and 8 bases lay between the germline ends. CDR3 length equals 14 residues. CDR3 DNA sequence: TGCGCCAGCAGCGAGCGTATCTCCTACAATGAGCAGTTCTTC. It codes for CASSERISYNEQFF.

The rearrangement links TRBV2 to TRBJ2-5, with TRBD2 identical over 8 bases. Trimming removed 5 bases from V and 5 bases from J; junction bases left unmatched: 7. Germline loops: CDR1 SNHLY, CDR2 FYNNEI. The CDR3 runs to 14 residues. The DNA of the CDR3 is TGTGCCAGCAGTCGGAGCGGGAGTAGGGAGACCCAGTACTTC. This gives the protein CASSRSGSRETQYF.

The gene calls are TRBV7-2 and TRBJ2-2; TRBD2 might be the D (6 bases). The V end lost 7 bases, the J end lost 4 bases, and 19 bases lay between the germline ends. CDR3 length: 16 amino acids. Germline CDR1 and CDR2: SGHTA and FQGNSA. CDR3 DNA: TGTGCCAGCACCCTCGGGCGGGACCGGGGCACCGGGGAGCTGTTTTTT. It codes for CASTLGRDRGTGELFF.

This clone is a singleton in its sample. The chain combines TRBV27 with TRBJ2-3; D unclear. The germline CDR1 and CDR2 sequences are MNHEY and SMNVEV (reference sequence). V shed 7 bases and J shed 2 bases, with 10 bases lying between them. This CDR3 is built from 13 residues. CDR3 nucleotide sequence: TGTGCCAGCAAAAGGACGCACACAGATACGCAGTATTTT. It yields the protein CASKRTHTDTQYF.

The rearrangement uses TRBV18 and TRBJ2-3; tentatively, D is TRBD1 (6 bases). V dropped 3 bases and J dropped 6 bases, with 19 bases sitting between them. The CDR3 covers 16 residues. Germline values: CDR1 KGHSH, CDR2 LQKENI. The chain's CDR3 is CASSPARGQRGDTQYF. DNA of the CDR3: TGTGCCAGCTCACCCGCTCGCGGACAGAGGGGTGATACGCAGTATTTT. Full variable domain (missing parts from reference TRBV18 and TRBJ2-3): NAGVMQNPRHLVRRRGQEARLRCSPMKGHSHVYWYRQLPEEGLKFMVYLQKENIIDESGMPKERFSAEFPKEGPSILRIQQVVRGDSAAYFCASSPARGQRGDTQYFGPGTRLTVL.

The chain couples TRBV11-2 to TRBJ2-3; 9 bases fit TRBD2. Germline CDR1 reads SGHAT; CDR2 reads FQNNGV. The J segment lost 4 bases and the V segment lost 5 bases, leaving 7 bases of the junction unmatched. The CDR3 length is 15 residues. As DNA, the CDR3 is TGTGCCAGCAGCCCTAGCGGGATGTGGGCAGATACGCAGTATTTT. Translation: CASSPSGMWADTQYF.